These 24 T cell receptor beta chains were all obtained from the same sample, sequenced in a study of cytomegalovirus exposure and HLA in healthy donors. The PCR was carried out with 60 Vbeta primers and 13 Jbeta primers. Libraries were prepared by immunoSEQ multiplex PCR; TCRdb keeps only in-frame clonotypes and omits some of them. The sample holds some 180,000 clones, over 70% seen once. Sequencing was carried out using PBMCs. The receptors were gathered from a woman aged 60 to 75 in good health and CMV-seropositive.

The chain links TRBV10-2 to TRBJ1-2; the D gene is possibly TRBD1 (5 bases). V was pared by 0 bases and J by 6 bases, with 8 bases between. Germline lookup yields CDR1 WSHSY and CDR2 SAAADI. The CDR3 runs to 13 residues. The CDR3 coding sequence is TGCGCCAGCAGTGAGTCGTTGGGGCATGGCTACACCTTC. Protein: CASSESLGHGYTF.

This chain connects TRBV18 to TRBJ1-1; 11 bases agree with TRBD1. V was clipped by 3 bases and J by 0 bases; unmatched bases: 6. The CDR3 length is 17 residues. The germline V gene encodes CDR1 KGHSH and CDR2 LQKENI. For the CDR3, the DNA is TGTGCCAGCTCACCGACGGGACAGGGGGTTATGAACACTGAAGCTTTCTTT. Protein product: CASSPTGQGVMNTEAFF.

The rearrangement uses TRBV19 and TRBJ1-1; the match to TRBD1 covers 8 bases. The germline V gene has CDR1 LNHDA and CDR2 SQIVND (reference sequence). V shed 6 bases, J shed 1 base, and the junction held 13 bases outside the gene matches. This CDR3 contains 17 residues. CDR3 amino acids: CASSKTPGTGQNTEAFF. The CDR3 DNA sequence: TGTGCCAGTAGCAAAACTCCCGGGACAGGACAGAACACTGAAGCTTTCTTT.

The gene calls are TRBV28 and TRBJ1-5; TRBD1 agrees at 8 bases. Germline V gene sequence: CDR1 MDHEN, CDR2 SYDVKM. This CDR3 region has 14 residues. V lost 1 base and J lost 7; bases outside the gene matches: 3. The CDR3 region has the DNA TGTGCCAGCAGTTTATCAGGGGGCAGCCAGCCCCAGCATTTT. As protein: CASSLSGGSQPQHF.

The chain couples TRBV19 to TRBJ2-3; weak D call: TRBD2 (6 bases). Trimming left V 6 bases short and J 2 bases short, with 18 bases between. CDR3 length: 16 residues. Germline assignment: CDR1 LNHDA and CDR2 SQIVND (reference sequence). This chain's CDR3 is CASRPTEGLHTDTQYF. The CDR3 bases are TGTGCCAGTAGGCCAACGGAGGGACTCCACACAGATACGCAGTATTTT.

The gene calls are TRBV5-1 and TRBJ2-1; possibly TRBD1 for D (6 bases). The V gene lost 2 bases and the J gene lost 0 bases, with 9 bases spanning the gap. Germline V gene sequence: CDR1 SGHRS, CDR2 YFSETQ. This CDR3 comprises 15 residues. The CDR3 coding sequence is TGCGCCAGCAGCTTTGGGACATTCTCCTACAATGAGCAGTTCTTC. Its protein is CASSFGTFSYNEQFF.

The chain is built from TRBV18 and TRBJ2-7; 11 nucleotides agree with TRBD2. The CDR3 sequence is 16 residues long. The junction had 7 bases not matched to a gene; V was cut back by 0 bases and J by 6 bases. Per the germline V gene, CDR1 is KGHSH and CDR2 is LQKENI. Here the CDR3 reads CASSPPFRLAGLEQYF. As DNA, the CDR3 is TGTGCCAGCTCACCACCGTTCAGACTAGCGGGACTCGAGCAGTACTTC.

This clone has more than one count but fewer than ten. This chain links TRBV27 with TRBJ2-7, with 8 bases that match TRBD1. The length of the CDR3 is 14 residues. Germline lookup yields CDR1 MNHEY and CDR2 SMNVEV (reference sequence). After removal of 3 bases from V and 4 bases from J, the junction contained 5 bases not matched to a gene. CDR3 in DNA: TGTGCCAGCAGTTTTTTGGACAGGGAATACGAGCAGTACTTC. Translated, it gives CASSFLDREYEQYF.

The chain couples TRBV7-2 to TRBJ2-5; possible D gene TRBD1, 7 bases. The V end lost 5 bases, the J end lost 14 bases, and 18 bases lay between the germline ends. This CDR3 has 12 amino acids. Germline V lookup: CDR1 SGHTA, CDR2 FQGNSA. DNA of the CDR3: TGTGCCAGCAGCCCAGGGGGGCGCGTGGTCTACTTC. Translating it yields CASSPGGRVVYF.

The chain has TRBV2 and TRBJ1-6, with D maybe TRBD1 (6 bases). Germline V gene data show CDR1 as SNHLY and CDR2 as FYNNEI. The CDR3 is 15 amino acids. The V end lost 7 bases, the J end lost 8 bases, and 18 bases lay between the germline ends. CDR3 bases: TGTGCCAGCACCAAGGGGGGGGCGCAGGATTCACCCCTCCACTTT. This encodes CASTKGGAQDSPLHF.

This clone was detected only once. The chain carries TRBV30 and TRBJ2-5, with TRBD2 as a possible D gene (5 bases). The DNA matches TRBJ2-7 better at its end, which makes the J call doubtful. Looked up from germline, CDR1 is GTSNPN and CDR2 is SVGIG (reference sequence). There are 13 residues in the CDR3. CDR3 coding DNA: TGTGCCTGGACCGACGGACTGGGCTCCGAGCAGTACTTC. It yields the protein CAWTDGLGSEQYF.

The J gene is TRBJ1-3, the V gene TRBV4-1, with TRBD1 as a possible D gene (6 bases). V lost 10 bases to trimming and J lost 0 bases, with 10 bases between them. This CDR3 spans 13 amino acids. From germline, CDR1 is MGHRA and CDR2 YSYEKL. The CDR3: CATRDNSGNTIYF. Written as DNA, the CDR3 is TGCGCCACCCGGGACAACTCTGGAAACACCATATATTTT.

The chain joins TRBV7-2 to TRBJ1-2, with D perhaps matching TRBD1 (5 bases). The germline CDR1 and CDR2 sequences are SGHTA and FQGNSA. Trimming removed 5 bases from V and 8 bases from J, with 21 bases in between. The CDR3 has 15 residues. In DNA form, the CDR3 reads TGTGCCAGCAGCCCCGCCCCAGGGCGTCAAGGGGGCTACACCTTC. Residues: CASSPAPGRQGGYTF.

J is TRBJ2-7 and V is TRBV9; 9 nucleotides match TRBD1. Trimming at V came to 0 bases and at J to 0 bases, leaving 4 bases not matched to a gene. The CDR3 is made up of 16 amino acids. The germline CDR1 and CDR2 sequences are SGDLS and YYNGEE. CDR3 protein: CASSVAGTGNSYEQYF. The CDR3 region has the DNA TGTGCCAGCAGCGTAGCCGGGACAGGGAACTCCTACGAGCAGTACTTC.

The rearrangement links TRBV5-1 to TRBJ2-5; 10 nucleotides line up with TRBD1. The ends lost 0 bases at V and 4 bases at J; junction bases unmatched: 3. Germline-derived CDR1 and CDR2 are SGHRS and YFSETQ. The length of the CDR3 is 15 residues. The CDR3 region is CASSLGGQGVETQYF. In nucleotides, the CDR3 is TGCGCCAGCAGCTTGGGTGGACAGGGGGTAGAGACCCAGTACTTC. Drawing the rest from reference TRBV5-1 and TRBJ2-5, the complete variable domain is KAGVTQTPRYLIKTRGQQVTLSCSPISGHRSVSWYQQTPGQGLQFLFEYFSETQRNKGNFPGRFSGRQFSNSRSEMNVSTLELGDSALYLCASSLGGQGVETQYFGPGTRLLVL.

This chain connects TRBV30 to TRBJ1-5; TRBD1 might be the D (6 bases). The V end was cut by 6 bases, the J end by 1 base, with 13 bases between. Germline values: CDR1 GTSNPN, CDR2 SVGIG (reference sequence). This CDR3 has 14 residues. CDR3 nucleotide sequence: TGTGCCTGCAGACGGCAGGGGAGCAATCAGCCCCAGCATTTT. Protein sequence: CACRRQGSNQPQHF. Full variable domain (outside the CDR3, taken from reference TRBV30 and TRBJ1-5): SQTIHQWPATLVQPVGSPLSLECTVEGTSNPNLYWYRQAAGRGLQLLFYSVGIGQISSEVPQNLSASRPQDRQFILSSKKLLLSDSGFYLCACRRQGSNQPQHFGDGTRLSIL.

The chain has TRBV6-5 and TRBJ1-5; D unclear. The length of the CDR3 is 14 residues. The V gene lost 5 bases and the J gene lost 1 base, with 9 bases spanning the gap. CDR1 MNHEY and CDR2 SVGAGI come from the germline V gene. For the CDR3, the DNA is TGTGCCAGCAGTCCGAACTACAGCAATCAGCCCCAGCATTTT. It is translated as CASSPNYSNQPQHF.

The chain uses TRBV5-8 and TRBJ1-5, with D maybe TRBD1 (5 bases). The CDR3 totals 15 residues. Germline V gene lookup returns CDR1 SGHTS and CDR2 YDEGEE. V lost 4 bases to trimming and J lost 2 bases, with 13 bases between them. CDR3 region: CASSHRGGGNQPQHF. The CDR3 DNA sequence: TGTGCCAGCAGCCATAGGGGAGGTGGCAATCAGCCCCAGCATTTT.

Comment on this clone: This same CDR3 is encoded by further DNA sequences in the sample. The genes are TRBV28 and TRBJ1-5, with TRBD1 matching over 10 bases. The CDR3 totals 14 residues. V shed 4 bases, J shed 4 bases, and the junction held 1 base outside the gene matches. CDR1 and CDR2 (germline): MDHEN, SYDVKM. The DNA of the CDR3 is TGTGCCAGCAGTTCGGGACAGGGGAATCAGCCCCAGCATTTT. This gives the protein CASSSGQGNQPQHF. Using reference TRBV28 and TRBJ1-5 for the parts outside the CDR3, the full variable domain is DVKVTQSSRYLVKRTGEKVFLECVQDMDHENMFWYRQDPGLGLRLIYFSYDVKMKEKGDIPEGYSVSREKKERFSLILESASTNQTSMYLCASSSGQGNQPQHFGDGTRLSIL.

The chain employs TRBV2 and TRBJ2-5; 15 bases match TRBD2. The germline V gene encodes CDR1 SNHLY and CDR2 FYNNEI. This CDR3 region has 16 residues. Losses at the gene ends were 6 bases for V and 1 base for J; bases not matched to a gene: 3. The CDR3 DNA sequence: TGTGCCAGCAGAGGACTAGCGGGAGGGCCCCAAGAGACCCAGTACTTC. Its translation: CASRGLAGGPQETQYF.

The chain is built from TRBV27 and TRBJ1-3; maybe TRBD1 (5 bases). V was pared by 1 base and J by 4 bases, with 11 bases between. Germline CDR1 and CDR2: MNHEY and SMNVEV (reference sequence). The CDR3 consists of 15 residues. CDR3 sequence reads: CASSLWGSPGNTIYF. In DNA, the CDR3 is TGTGCCAGCAGTTTATGGGGCTCTCCAGGAAACACCATATATTTT.

The V and J genes are TRBV9 and TRBJ2-7, with a tentative D call TRBD2 (6 bases). Trimming took 0 bases from V and 4 from J, leaving 11 bases between them. This CDR3 has 14 residues. The germline V gene has CDR1 SGDLS and CDR2 YYNGEE. CDR3 nucleotides: TGTGCCAGCAGCGTAGTGGGGGGACCTTACGAGCAGTACTTC. Amino acids: CASSVVGGPYEQYF.

The genes are TRBV7-8 and TRBJ2-7, with TRBD2 matching over 9 bases. The ends lost 4 bases at V and 2 bases at J; junction bases unmatched: 3. Germline V gene data show CDR1 as SGHVS and CDR2 as FQNEAQ. The CDR3 is 14 amino acids. The CDR3 nucleotides read TGTGCCAGCAGCTCCAGCGGGAGGCCCTACGAGCAGTACTTC. This encodes CASSSSGRPYEQYF.

This clone was observed a handful of times. This chain uses TRBV4-2 with TRBJ2-7, with D perhaps matching TRBD1 (5 bases). This CDR3 is built from 16 residues. V was cut by 0 bases and J by 0 bases, with 12 bases left in between. Germline V lookup: CDR1 LGHNA, CDR2 YNFKEQ. The CDR3 DNA is TGTGCCAGCAGCCAAGATCTAGGCAGGGTCTCCTACGAGCAGTACTTC. Translated, it gives CASSQDLGRVSYEQYF.